The entry below describes one T cell receptor (beta chain). The target antigen is unknown. This specimen comes from a study of T cells in localized non-small cell lung cancer. Study-level points and caveats: A denser population of T cells in blood accompanied longer overall survival. Heterogeneity remains possible because sequencing was limited to only one tumor region. Turning up in adjacent lung were a median about 56 of the top 100 tumor clones.

Sequencing was performed with immunoSEQ multiplex PCR; in TCRdb, only in-frame clones are kept and a portion is missing. The sample holds approximately 30,000 clones; approximately 90% are singletons and the top ten take approximately 3%. This TCR was sampled from a woman aged 18 to 49 with stage I lung adenocarcinoma. The sample consisted of peripheral blood, taken before any cancer treatment.

CDR3 in amino acids: CASSVDLAYYNEQFF. The DNA of the CDR3 is TGTGCCAGCAGCGTAGACCTTGCCTACTACAATGAGCAGTTCTTC. The chain is built from TRBV9 and TRBJ2-1; D not resolved. The CDR3 totals 15 residues. CDR1 and CDR2 from the germline V gene are SGDLS and YYNGEE. V was clipped by 0 bases and J by 3 bases, with 10 bases between them.